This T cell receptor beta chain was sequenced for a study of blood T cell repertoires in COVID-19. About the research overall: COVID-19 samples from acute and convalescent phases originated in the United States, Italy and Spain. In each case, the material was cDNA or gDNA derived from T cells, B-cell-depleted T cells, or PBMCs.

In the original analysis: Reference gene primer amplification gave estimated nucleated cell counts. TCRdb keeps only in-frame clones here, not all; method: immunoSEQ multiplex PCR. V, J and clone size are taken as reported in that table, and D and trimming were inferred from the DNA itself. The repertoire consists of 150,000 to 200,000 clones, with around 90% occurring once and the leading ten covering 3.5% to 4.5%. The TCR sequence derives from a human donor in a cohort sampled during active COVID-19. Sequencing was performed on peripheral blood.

The chain's CDR3 is CASSPTPFGSSGGFFF. The CDR3, as DNA: TGTGCCAGCAGTCCCACCCCGTTTGGGAGTAGCGGGGGATTTTTCTTC. V and J are TRBV28 and TRBJ2-1; 9 positions agree with TRBD2. The V and J ends lost 5 bases and 16 bases, in that order; junction bases with no gene match: 21. Germline-derived CDR1 and CDR2 are MDHEN and SYDVKM. This CDR3 region has 16 residues.